Given below is one T cell receptor (beta chain) in context. The data were obtained in a study of T cell changes during pregnancy in multiple sclerosis. Libraries were prepared by immunoSEQ multiplex PCR; TCRdb keeps only in-frame clonotypes and omits some of them. The profile shows 85,000 to 100,000 clones, about 94% of them singletons. The CDR3 is 13 amino acids. V shed 8 bases and J 5 bases; nucleotides not matched to a gene: 7. Germline V CDR1 and CDR2: MGHDK, SYGVNS. This material consisted of peripheral blood, taken after pregnancy. This chain connects TRBV25-1 to TRBJ1-1; 8 bases fit TRBD1. The sequence derives from a female donor with multiple sclerosis, enrolled in a pregnancy study. In nucleotides, the CDR3 is TGTGCCAGCGTCCGGACAGGGAGTACTGAAGCTTTCTTT. This gives the protein CASVRTGSTEAFF.